This TCR beta chain was sequenced during a study of T cells in Graves' hyperthyroidism and ophthalmopathy. Background on the study: The authors collected peripheral blood at initial diagnosis, before any treatment.

Trimming removed 10 bases from V and 5 bases from J, with 14 bases in between. The CDR3 runs 12 residues. Germline V gene data show CDR1 as LNHDA and CDR2 as SQIVND (reference sequence). Regarding the study as a whole: In the blood, most expanded thyroid clonotypes above 0.001 appeared as well. Separating ophthalmopathy from stable hyperthyroidism was achieved by a 13 V-J model.

The table lists this clonotype with many counts. The antigen remains unidentified. Fresh peripheral blood, 7.5 to 10 ml, yielded the PBMCs. RNA transcripts gave rise to amplified TCR beta CDR3 regions. Using the HTBI primer set, a first-round RT-PCR was run on the TCR CDR3. TCRdb used MiXCR to reprocess the multiplex PCR reads, holding one entry per CDR3 protein. Of 400,000 to 450,000 distinct CDR3 sequences in the sample, roughly 14% were seen once. The V gene is TRBV19, the J gene TRBJ2-5; D call uncertain. This TCR was recovered from a man aged 18 to 29 with Graves' ophthalmopathy. Sequenced sample: blood. DNA for the CDR3: TGTGCCACCCGAGGATTAGGGGAGACCCAGTACTTC. It translates to CATRGLGETQYF.